This record covers a single TCR beta chain. No cognate antigen has been identified for it. There are no base qualities to consult, and no much larger clone falls within one base. The immunoSEQ assay was used to amplify and sequence the TCR beta locus, producing bulk TCR Vbeta CDR3 data. The authors' pipeline ran thus. CDR3s were excluded if they were non-productive, were shorter than 7 amino acids, or did not start with C or end with F/W. Analysis was restricted to specimens with at least 1000 reads, and each clonotype was defined at the amino acid level. Clonality was calculated as 1 minus Pielou's evenness. Library sizes were equalized by abundance-weighted random subsampling with replacement, which was repeated 100 times so that 95% confidence intervals could be reported. Repertoire overlap was quantified using the Morisita overlap index, and the top 40 clones per specimen were examined for overlap with the irAE. The immuneACCESS repertoire file appears here via TCRdb, limited to in-frame rearrangements. These files lack a portion of the clones; in checked studies, under half of the deficit traces to unresolved V genes, and the cause of the others is not known. V and J calls and clone size are given by that table; D and trimming were obtained from the DNA. This sample comprises around 4,500 clones, roughly four fifths of them detected only once. 20% to 25% of the sample is in the top ten clones.

Taken from the germline V gene, the CDR1 and CDR2 loops are SGHTA and FQGNSA. The CDR3 runs 12 residues from the cysteine to the phenylalanine. Left in the record is the CDR3 DNA by itself, 36 bases read in frame from the first base. The germline ends are 10 bases apart after V is trimmed by 4 bases and J by 9 bases. Per the publication, the treatment or condition label means: nivolumab (PD-1 blockade) given before sampling. The DNeasy Blood and Tissue Kit was used to extract DNA from the formalin-fixed paraffin-embedded specimens. The data are from a study of T cells in tumors and immune-related adverse events (dated by TCRdb to the early 2020s).

This clonotype was sampled from a female donor with metastatic renal cell carcinoma. The chain is encoded by TRBV7-2 joined to TRBJ1-5; no D gene is confidently identified. The material was skin tissue, obtained from a patient treated with anti-PD-1 therapy. The DNA is as follows: TGTGCCAGCAGCTCCGCCGATCGGCCCCAGCATTTT. This sequence encodes CASSSADRPQHF.